The present TCR beta chain was sequenced within a study of blood T cell repertoires in COVID-19. V lost 3 bases and J lost 0, with 15 bases in between. Germline CDR1 KGHSH, CDR2 LQKENI. This CDR3 is built from 17 residues. Authors' analysis steps: The assay estimated nucleated cells by amplifying reference gene primers. The method was immunoSEQ multiplex PCR; TCRdb's version includes in-frame clones alone and lacks a portion of them. Clone size and the V and J calls come from that table; the DNA yielded D and trimming. The table lists around 140,000 clones, more than 85% of them singletons, with roughly 18% in the top ten.

The receptor comes from a middle-aged man with active or convalescent COVID-19. Sequencing was performed on peripheral blood. The chain has TRBV18 and TRBJ2-1, with D possibly TRBD1 on 5 matching bases. This CDR3 reads CASSPASGISSYNEQFF. The CDR3 nucleotides read TGTGCCAGCTCACCGGCTTCAGGGATCAGCTCCTACAATGAGCAGTTCTTC.